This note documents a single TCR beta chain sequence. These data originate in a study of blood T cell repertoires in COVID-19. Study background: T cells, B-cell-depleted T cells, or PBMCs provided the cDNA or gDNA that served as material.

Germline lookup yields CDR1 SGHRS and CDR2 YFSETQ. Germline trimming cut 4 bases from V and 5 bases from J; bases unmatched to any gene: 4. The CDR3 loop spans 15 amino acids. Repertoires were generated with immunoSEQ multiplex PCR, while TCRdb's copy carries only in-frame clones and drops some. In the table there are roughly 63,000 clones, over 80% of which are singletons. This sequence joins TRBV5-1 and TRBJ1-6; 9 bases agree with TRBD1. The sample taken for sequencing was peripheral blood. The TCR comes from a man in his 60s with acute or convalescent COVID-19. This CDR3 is CASSRRTGDNSPLHF. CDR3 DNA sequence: TGCGCCAGCAGCCGCCGGACAGGGGATAATTCACCCCTCCACTTT.